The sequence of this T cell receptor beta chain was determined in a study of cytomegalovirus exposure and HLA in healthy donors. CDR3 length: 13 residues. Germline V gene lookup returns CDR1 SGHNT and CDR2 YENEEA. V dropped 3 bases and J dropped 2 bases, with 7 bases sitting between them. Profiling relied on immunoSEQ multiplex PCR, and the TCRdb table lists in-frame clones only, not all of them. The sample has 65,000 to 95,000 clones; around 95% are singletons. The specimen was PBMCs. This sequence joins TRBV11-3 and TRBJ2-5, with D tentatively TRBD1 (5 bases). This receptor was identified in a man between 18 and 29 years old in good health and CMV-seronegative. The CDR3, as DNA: TGTGCCAGCAGCTTTGGGGCGCAAGAGACCCAGTACTTC. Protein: CASSFGAQETQYF.